Listed here is a single TCR beta chain. Its antigen is still unknown. Germline values: CDR1 MNHEY, CDR2 SVGAGI. The CDR3 runs 13 residues. All TRB cDNA libraries came from 5' RACE performed with UMI labels. TCRdb reworked the 5' RACE reads into one entry per CDR3 protein, no DNA. The sample totals about 82,000 distinct CDR3 sequences. The sample originates from a study of CXCR3-negative and CXCR3-positive naive CD8 T cells. General observations from the study: High diversity, comparable across both naive subsets, contrasted with much lower diversity in memory CD8+ cells. Expression of CXCR3 was partially reduced after cryopreservation, and fresh PBMCs were used in most assays.

This sequence originates from a human donor in good health. Some clones in this sample may be carry-over from other donors' samples. This sequence joins TRBV6-5 and TRBJ1-1. Sequencing was done on a sample of naive CXCR3- CD8+ T cells from blood. Subset: CD45RO-CCR7+CD27+CD95- naive CD8+ T cells lacking CXCR3 (TNR3-). The CDR3 sequence: CASRATENTEAFF.